This TCR beta chain originates from a study of blood T cells in healthy people across ages. Germline assignment: CDR1 PRHDT and CDR2 FYEKMQ (reference sequence). The CDR3 spans 13 residues. Primed by a sample-barcoded 5' primer and a J-beta primer mix, a second PCR proceeded for 7 to 11 cycles. Via MiXCR, TCRdb re-called the 5' RACE reads, giving one row per CDR3 protein. The repertoire holds over a million distinct CDR3 sequences, with around two fifths as singletons. Study results and caveats: The fall in TCR beta diversity per million T cells was roughly linear with age.

With respect to this clonotype: Its antigen is currently unknown. One junction end disagrees with the germline gene, perhaps due to a read error.

Sequenced sample: blood. The J gene is TRBJ1-1, the V gene TRBV13; D not certain. The sequence was collected from a woman aged 18 to 35 in good health. The CDR3 coding sequence is TGTGCCAACAGCCTCAGGACGAACACTGAAGCTTTCTTT. It yields the protein CANSLRTNTEAFF.